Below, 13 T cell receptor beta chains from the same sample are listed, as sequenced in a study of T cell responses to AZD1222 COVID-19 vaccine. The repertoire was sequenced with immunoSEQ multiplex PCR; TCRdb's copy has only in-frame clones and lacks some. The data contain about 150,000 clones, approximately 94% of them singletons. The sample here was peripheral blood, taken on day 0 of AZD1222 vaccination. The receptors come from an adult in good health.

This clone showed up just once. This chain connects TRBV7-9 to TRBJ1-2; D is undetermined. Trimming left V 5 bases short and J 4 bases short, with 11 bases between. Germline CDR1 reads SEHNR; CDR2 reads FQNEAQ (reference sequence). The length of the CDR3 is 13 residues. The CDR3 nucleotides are TGTGCCAGCAGCCCTATGGAGGGCTATGGCTACACCTTC. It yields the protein CASSPMEGYGYTF.

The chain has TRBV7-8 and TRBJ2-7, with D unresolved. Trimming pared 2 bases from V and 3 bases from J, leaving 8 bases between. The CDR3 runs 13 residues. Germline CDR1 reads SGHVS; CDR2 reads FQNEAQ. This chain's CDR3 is CASSLFPLYEQYV. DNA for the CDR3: TGTGCCAGCAGCTTATTTCCGCTCTACGAGCAGTACGTC.

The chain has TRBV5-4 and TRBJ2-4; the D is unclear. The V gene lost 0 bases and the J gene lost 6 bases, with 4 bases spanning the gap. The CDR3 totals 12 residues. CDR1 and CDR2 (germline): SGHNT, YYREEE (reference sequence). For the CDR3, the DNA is TGTGCCAGCAGCTTGGACAGAAACATTCAGTACTTC. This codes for CASSLDRNIQYF. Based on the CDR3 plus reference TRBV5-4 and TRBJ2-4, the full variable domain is ETGVTQSPTHLIKTRGQQVTLRCSSQSGHNTVSWYQQALGQGPQFIFQYYREEENGRGNFPPRFSGLQFPNYSSELNVNALELDDSALYLCASSLDRNIQYFGAGTRLSVL.

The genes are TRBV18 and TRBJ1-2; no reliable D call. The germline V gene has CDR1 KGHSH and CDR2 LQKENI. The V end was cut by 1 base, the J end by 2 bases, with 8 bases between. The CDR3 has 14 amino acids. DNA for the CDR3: TGTGCCAGCTCACCACGAGACGGCAACTATGGCTACACCTTC. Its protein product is CASSPRDGNYGYTF.

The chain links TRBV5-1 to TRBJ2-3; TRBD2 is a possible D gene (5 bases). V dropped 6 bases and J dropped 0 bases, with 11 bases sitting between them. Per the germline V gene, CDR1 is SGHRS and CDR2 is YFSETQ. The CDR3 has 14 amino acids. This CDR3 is CASIAGPSTDTQYF. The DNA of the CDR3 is TGCGCCAGCATTGCGGGCCCTAGCACAGATACGCAGTATTTT.

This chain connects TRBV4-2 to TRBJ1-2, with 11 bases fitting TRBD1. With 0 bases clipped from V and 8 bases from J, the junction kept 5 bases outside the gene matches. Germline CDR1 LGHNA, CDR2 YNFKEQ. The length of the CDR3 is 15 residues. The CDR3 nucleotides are TGTGCCAGCAGCCAAGATCCGGGACAGGGGGACGGCTACACCTTC. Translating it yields CASSQDPGQGDGYTF.

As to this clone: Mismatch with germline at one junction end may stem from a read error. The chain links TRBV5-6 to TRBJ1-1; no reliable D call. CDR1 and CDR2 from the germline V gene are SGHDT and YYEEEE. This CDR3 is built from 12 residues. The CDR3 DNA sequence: TGTACCAGCAGCTTCGTTTCCACTGAAGCTTTCTTT. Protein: CTSSFVSTEAFF.

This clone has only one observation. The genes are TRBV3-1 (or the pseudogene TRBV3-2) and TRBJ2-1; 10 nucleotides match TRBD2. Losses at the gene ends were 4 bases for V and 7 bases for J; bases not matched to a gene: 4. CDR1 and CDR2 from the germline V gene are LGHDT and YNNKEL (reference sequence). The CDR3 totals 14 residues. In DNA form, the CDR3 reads TGTGCCAGCAGCCCTCTAGCGGGGGTGAATGAGCAGTTCTTC. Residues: CASSPLAGVNEQFF.

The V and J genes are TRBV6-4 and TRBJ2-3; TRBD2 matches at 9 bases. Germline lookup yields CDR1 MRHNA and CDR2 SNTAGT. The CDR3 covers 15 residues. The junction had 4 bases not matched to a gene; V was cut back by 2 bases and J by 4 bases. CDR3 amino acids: CASSDTAGGADTQYF. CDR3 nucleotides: TGTGCCAGCAGTGACACTGCGGGGGGGGCAGATACGCAGTATTTT.

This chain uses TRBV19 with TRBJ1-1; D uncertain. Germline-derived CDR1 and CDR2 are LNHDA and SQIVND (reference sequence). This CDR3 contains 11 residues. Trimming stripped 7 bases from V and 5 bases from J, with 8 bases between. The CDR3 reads CASTPGTEAFF. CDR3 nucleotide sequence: TGTGCCAGTACCCCGGGGACTGAAGCTTTCTTT.

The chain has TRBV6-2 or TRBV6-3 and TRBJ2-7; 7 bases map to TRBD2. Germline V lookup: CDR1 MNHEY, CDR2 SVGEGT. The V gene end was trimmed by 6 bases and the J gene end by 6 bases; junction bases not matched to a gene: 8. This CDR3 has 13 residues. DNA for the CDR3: TGTGCCAGCAGCCCCAGCGGGGTGGGCGAGCAGTACGTC. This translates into CASSPSGVGEQYV.

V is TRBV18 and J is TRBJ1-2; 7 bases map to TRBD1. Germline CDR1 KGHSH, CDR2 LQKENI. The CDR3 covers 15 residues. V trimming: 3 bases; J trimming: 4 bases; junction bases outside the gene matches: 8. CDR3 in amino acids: CASSPLTGDSYGYTF. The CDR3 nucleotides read TGTGCCAGCTCACCGTTAACAGGGGATAGCTATGGCTACACCTTC.

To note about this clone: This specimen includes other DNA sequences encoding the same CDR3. CDR3 bases: TGTGCCAGCAGCTTGGGACAGTATAGCAATCAGCCCCAGCATTTT. It encodes CASSLGQYSNQPQHF. The chain recombines TRBV5-8 with TRBJ1-5, with D tentatively TRBD1 (5 bases). Germline V gene lookup returns CDR1 SGHTS and CDR2 YDEGEE. V was pared by 0 bases and J by 0 bases, with 7 bases between. This CDR3 is 15 amino acids long.